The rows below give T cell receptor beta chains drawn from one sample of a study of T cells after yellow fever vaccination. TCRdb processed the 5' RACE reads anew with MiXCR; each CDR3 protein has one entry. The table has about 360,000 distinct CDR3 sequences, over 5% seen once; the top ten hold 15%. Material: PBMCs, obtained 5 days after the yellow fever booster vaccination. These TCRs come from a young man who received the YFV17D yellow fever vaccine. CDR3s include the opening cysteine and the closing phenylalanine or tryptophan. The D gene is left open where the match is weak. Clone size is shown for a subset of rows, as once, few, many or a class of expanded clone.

CASSLLNMADLQETQYF,TGTGCCAGCAGTTTACTGAACATGGCAGATCTTCAAGAGACCCAGTACTTC,many,TRBJ2-5,TRBV28,-
CASSQLAGTNEQFF,TGTGCCAGTTCACAACTAGCGGGAACGAATGAGCAGTTCTTC,many,TRBJ2-1,TRBV6-1,TRBD2
CASSLIPGVGTGELFF,TGCGCCAGCAGCCTAATTCCAGGGGTTGGCACCGGGGAGCTGTTTTTT,few,TRBJ2-2,TRBV5-1,-
CASSHWTSGCYEQYF,TGCGCCAGCAGTCATTGGACTAGCGGGTGTTACGAGCAGTACTTC,few,TRBJ2-7,TRBV23-1,TRBD2
CASSLGWGGPENEQFF,TGCGCCAGCAGCTTGGGCTGGGGGGGCCCGGAGAATGAGCAGTTCTTC,few,TRBJ2-1,TRBV5-1,-
CASSQSGFEQFF,TGTGCCAGCAGCCAATCAGGGTTTGAGCAGTTCTTC,few,TRBJ2-1,TRBV14,-
CAISESTKGLADYEQYF,TGTGCCATCAGTGAGTCGACAAAGGGACTAGCGGATTACGAGCAGTACTTC,many,TRBJ2-7,TRBV10-3,TRBD2
CASPAARTGPATDTQYF,TGTGCCAGCCCAGCGGCCCGGACAGGGCCCGCGACAGATACGCAGTATTTT,many,TRBJ2-3,TRBV2,TRBD1
CASSDVGRTGELFF,TGTGCCAGCAGTGATGTCGGTAGAACTGGGGAGCTGTTTTTT,-,TRBJ2-2,TRBV25-1,-
CSVEDPATSGWGDEQYF,TGCAGCGTTGAAGATCCCGCCACTAGCGGCTGGGGAGACGAGCAGTACTTC,many,TRBJ2-7,TRBV29-1,TRBD2
CASSLTGIEAFF,TGCGCCAGCAGCTTGACAGGGATTGAAGCTTTCTTT,many,TRBJ1-1,TRBV5-1,-
CASSLSGARGEAFF,TGCGCCAGCAGCTTGTCCGGGGCCAGAGGTGAAGCTTTCTTT,-,TRBJ1-1,TRBV5-1,-
CASSLGTGFQETQYF,TGCGCCAGCAGCCTAGGGACCGGGTTCCAAGAGACCCAGTACTTC,-,TRBJ2-5,TRBV4-3,-
CASKPVGSGELFF,TGCGCCAGCAAACCGGTGGGCTCCGGGGAGCTGTTTTTT,few,TRBJ2-2,TRBV5-1,-
CASARSGDPNEQFF,TGCGCCAGCGCCCGGAGCGGTGATCCCAATGAGCAGTTCTTC,-,TRBJ2-1,TRBV5-1,-
CASSQPDGGNNEQFF,TGCGCCAGCAGTCAGCCGGATGGAGGGAACAATGAGCAGTTCTTC,few,TRBJ2-1,TRBV23-1,-
CASSGLAGTTDTQYF,TGCGCCAGCAGCGGACTAGCGGGAACCACAGATACGCAGTATTTT,many,TRBJ2-3,TRBV5-1,TRBD2
CATRGESYEQYF,TGTGCCACCAGGGGCGAATCCTACGAGCAGTACTTC,many,TRBJ2-7,TRBV24-1,-
CAWSPRSEQYF,TGTGCCTGGAGTCCTCGTTCCGAGCAGTACTTC,few,TRBJ2-7,TRBV30,-
CASSLEPGNTGELFF,TGTGCCAGCAGCTTGGAGCCGGGGAACACCGGGGAGCTGTTTTTT,many,TRBJ2-2,TRBV5-6,-
CASSPTGTGGLSGANVLTF,TGTGCCAGCTCACCCACCGGGACAGGGGGCCTCTCTGGGGCCAACGTCCTGACTTTC,-,TRBJ2-6,TRBV18,TRBD1
CSAREAGGVDTQYF,TGCAGTGCTAGAGAAGCGGGCGGGGTAGATACGCAGTATTTT,few,TRBJ2-3,TRBV20-1,-
CASSKTGRSSYEQYF,TGTGCCAGCAGTAAAACAGGGAGAAGCTCCTACGAGCAGTACTTC,few,TRBJ2-7,TRBV6-1,-
CASSSRGTEAFF,TGTGCCAGCAGTAGCCGAGGGACTGAAGCTTTCTTT,many,TRBJ1-1,TRBV27,-
CASSQDYQTETQYF,TGCGCCAGCAGCCAAGATTATCAAACCGAGACCCAGTACTTC,few,TRBJ2-5,TRBV4-3,-
CASSHTGVKNNEQFF,TGTGCCAGCAGTCACACTGGCGTGAAAAACAATGAGCAGTTCTTC,-,TRBJ2-1,TRBV7-2,-
CSVEGQGPLLNQETQYF,TGCAGCGTTGAAGGACAGGGGCCTCTATTGAACCAAGAGACCCAGTACTTC,few,TRBJ2-5,TRBV29-1,TRBD1
CASSAPLGTQYF,TGTGCCAGCAGTGCCCCCCTGGGTACGCAGTATTTT,-,TRBJ2-3,TRBV6-2/TRBV6-3,-
CSASGLLQETQYF,TGCAGTGCTTCGGGACTACTCCAAGAGACCCAGTACTTC,-,TRBJ2-5,TRBV20-1,TRBD2
CASSVSGTGNAEAFF,TGTGCCAGCAGCGTATCCGGGACGGGGAACGCTGAAGCTTTCTTT,few,TRBJ1-1,TRBV7-8,-
CASSPSGLMGGTVTGELFF,TGTGCCAGCAGCCCGTCTGGGTTGATGGGCGGGACCGTCACCGGGGAGCTGTTTTTT,few,TRBJ2-2,TRBV11-1,-
CASSGGRLGQENQYF,TGCGCCAGCAGCGGCGGGAGGCTGGGGCAAGAGAACCAGTACTTC,-,TRBJ2-5,TRBV5-1,TRBD2
CATSRDAGRIYEQYF,TGTGCCACCAGCAGAGATGCGGGGAGAATCTACGAGCAGTACTTC,-,TRBJ2-7,TRBV15,-
CSARGSGYTEAFF,TGCAGTGCTAGAGGTTCCGGCTACACTGAAGCTTTCTTT,many,TRBJ1-1,TRBV20-1,-
CASSLQSTDTQYF,TGTGCCAGCAGCCTTCAGAGCACAGATACGCAGTATTTT,many,TRBJ2-3,TRBV7-2,-
CASSLVAGPPDEQFF,TGTGCCAGCAGCTTGGTCGCGGGACCCCCTGATGAGCAGTTCTTC,many,TRBJ2-1,TRBV5-5,-
CASSFETSGKYEQYF,TGTGCCAGCAGTTTCGAGACTAGCGGGAAGTACGAGCAGTACTTC,many,TRBJ2-7,TRBV28,TRBD2
CASSQERGHEAFF,TGTGCCAGCAGCCAAGAGAGGGGCCACGAAGCTTTCTTT,many,TRBJ1-1,TRBV3-1,-
CAIMQGDTQYF,TGCGCCATCATGCAGGGCGATACGCAGTATTTT,-,TRBJ2-3,TRBV5-1,-
CSARDPTSGHNEQFF,TGCAGTGCTAGAGATCCTACTAGCGGACACAATGAGCAGTTCTTC,-,TRBJ2-1,TRBV20-1,TRBD2
CASSLMETQYF,TGTGCCAGCAGTTTAATGGAGACCCAGTACTTC,many,TRBJ2-5,TRBV12-3/TRBV12-4,-
CASRPHGEPASPEQYF,TGTGCCAGCAGGCCTCACGGGGAACCGGCTTCCCCCGAGCAGTACTTC,many,TRBJ2-7,TRBV11-2,-
CASSLRQGNYGYTF,TGCGCCAGCAGCTTGCGGCAGGGGAACTATGGCTACACCTTC,-,TRBJ1-2,TRBV5-1,-
CASSQGLAGVIYEQYF,TGTGCCAGCAGCCAAGGACTAGCGGGAGTGATTTACGAGCAGTACTTC,few,TRBJ2-7,TRBV3-1,TRBD2